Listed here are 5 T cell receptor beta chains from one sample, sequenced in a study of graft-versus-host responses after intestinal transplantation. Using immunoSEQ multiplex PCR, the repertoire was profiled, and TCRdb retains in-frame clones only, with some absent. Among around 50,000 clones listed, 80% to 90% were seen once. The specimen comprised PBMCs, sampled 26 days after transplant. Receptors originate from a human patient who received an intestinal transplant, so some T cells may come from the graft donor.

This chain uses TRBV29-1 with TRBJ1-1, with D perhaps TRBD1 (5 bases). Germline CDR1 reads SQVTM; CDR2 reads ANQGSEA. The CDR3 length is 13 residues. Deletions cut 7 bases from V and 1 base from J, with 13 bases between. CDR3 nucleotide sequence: TGCAGCGCCGAAGGACAAACGAACACTGAAGCTTTCTTT. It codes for CSAEGQTNTEAFF.

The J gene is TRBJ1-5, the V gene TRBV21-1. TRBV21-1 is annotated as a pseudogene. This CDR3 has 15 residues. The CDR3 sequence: CASSKESPQDWPQHF. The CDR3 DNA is TGTGCCAGCAGCAAAGAAAGCCCCCAAGACTGGCCCCAGCATTTT.

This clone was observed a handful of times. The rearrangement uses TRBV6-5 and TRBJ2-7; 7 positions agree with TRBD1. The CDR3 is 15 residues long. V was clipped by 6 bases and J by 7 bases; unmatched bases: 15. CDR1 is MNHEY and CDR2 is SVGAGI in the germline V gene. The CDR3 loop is CASSPTEDRAREQYF. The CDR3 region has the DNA TGTGCCAGCAGCCCAACCGAAGACAGGGCGAGGGAGCAGTACTTC.

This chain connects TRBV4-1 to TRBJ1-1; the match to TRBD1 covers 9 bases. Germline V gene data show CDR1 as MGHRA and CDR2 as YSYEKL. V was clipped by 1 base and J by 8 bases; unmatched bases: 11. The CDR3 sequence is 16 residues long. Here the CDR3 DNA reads TGCGCCAGCAGCCAAGGGGAGGGACAGGGAAGCGCAGAAGCTTTCTTT. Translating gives CASSQGEGQGSAEAFF.

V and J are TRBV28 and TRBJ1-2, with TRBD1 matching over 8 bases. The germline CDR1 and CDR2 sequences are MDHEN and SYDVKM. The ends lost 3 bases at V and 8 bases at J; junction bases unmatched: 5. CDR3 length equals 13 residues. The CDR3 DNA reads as TGTGCCAGCAGTTTTGGGTCAGGGGGCGGCTACACCTTC. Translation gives CASSFGSGGGYTF.